This T cell receptor beta chain stems from a study of blood T cell repertoires in COVID-19. As for the study in general: Specimens from acute and convalescent COVID-19 originated in the United States, Italy and Spain. In each case, the material was cDNA or gDNA derived from T cells, B-cell-depleted T cells, or PBMCs.

In the source study's methods: The assay estimated nucleated cells by amplifying reference gene primers. The assay was immunoSEQ multiplex PCR, and TCRdb's table has in-frame clones only and misses some. D and trimming come from the DNA, and the V and J calls and clone size come from that table. Seen here are 93,000 or so clones, more than 80% observed once, and the top ten hold 3.5% to 4%. V gave up 3 bases and J gave up 15 bases, with 19 bases separating them. There are 13 residues in the CDR3. Germline assignment: CDR1 LNHDA and CDR2 SQIVND (reference sequence). The specimen sequenced was peripheral blood. The rearrangement uses TRBV19 and TRBJ2-3; perhaps TRBD2 as D (6 bases). This clonotype was sampled from a woman aged 55-70 years with acute or convalescent COVID-19. CDR3: CASSISRGGEGYF. As DNA, the CDR3 is TGTGCCAGTAGTATTTCCCGAGGAGGGGAAGGATATTTT.